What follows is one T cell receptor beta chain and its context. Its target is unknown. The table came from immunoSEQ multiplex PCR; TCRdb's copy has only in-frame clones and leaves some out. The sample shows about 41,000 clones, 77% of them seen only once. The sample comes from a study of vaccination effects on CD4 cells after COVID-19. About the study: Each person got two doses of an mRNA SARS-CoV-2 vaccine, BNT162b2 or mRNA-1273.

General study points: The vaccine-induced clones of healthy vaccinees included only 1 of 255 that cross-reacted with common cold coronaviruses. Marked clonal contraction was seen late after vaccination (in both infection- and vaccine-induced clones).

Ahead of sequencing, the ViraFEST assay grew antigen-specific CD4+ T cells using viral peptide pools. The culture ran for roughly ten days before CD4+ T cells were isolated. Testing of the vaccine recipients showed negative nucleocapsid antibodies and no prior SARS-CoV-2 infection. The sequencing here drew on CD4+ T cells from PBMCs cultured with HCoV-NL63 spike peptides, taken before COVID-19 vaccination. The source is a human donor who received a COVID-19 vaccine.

CDR3 residues: CASSFGNQPQHF. In DNA, the CDR3 is TGTGCCAGCAGTTTCGGGAATCAGCCCCAGCATTTT. The chain joins TRBV12-3 or TRBV12-4 to TRBJ1-5; no firm D call. The CDR3 is made up of 12 amino acids. With 3 bases removed from V and 4 bases from J, the gap between germline ends came to 4 bases.